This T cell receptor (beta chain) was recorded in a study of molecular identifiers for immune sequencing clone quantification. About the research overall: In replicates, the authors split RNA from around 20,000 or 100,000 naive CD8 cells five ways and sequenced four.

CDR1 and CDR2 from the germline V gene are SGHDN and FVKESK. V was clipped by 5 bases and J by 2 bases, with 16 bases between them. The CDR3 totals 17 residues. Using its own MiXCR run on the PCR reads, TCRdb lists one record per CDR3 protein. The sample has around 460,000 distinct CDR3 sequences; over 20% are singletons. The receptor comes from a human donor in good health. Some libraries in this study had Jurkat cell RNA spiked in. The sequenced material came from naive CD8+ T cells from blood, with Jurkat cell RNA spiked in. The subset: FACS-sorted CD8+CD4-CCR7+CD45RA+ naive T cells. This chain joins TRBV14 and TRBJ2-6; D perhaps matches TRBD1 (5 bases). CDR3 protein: CASSLKDTPPGANVLTF. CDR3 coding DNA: TGTGCCAGCAGCTTAAAGGACACCCCTCCTGGGGCCAACGTCCTGACTTTC.